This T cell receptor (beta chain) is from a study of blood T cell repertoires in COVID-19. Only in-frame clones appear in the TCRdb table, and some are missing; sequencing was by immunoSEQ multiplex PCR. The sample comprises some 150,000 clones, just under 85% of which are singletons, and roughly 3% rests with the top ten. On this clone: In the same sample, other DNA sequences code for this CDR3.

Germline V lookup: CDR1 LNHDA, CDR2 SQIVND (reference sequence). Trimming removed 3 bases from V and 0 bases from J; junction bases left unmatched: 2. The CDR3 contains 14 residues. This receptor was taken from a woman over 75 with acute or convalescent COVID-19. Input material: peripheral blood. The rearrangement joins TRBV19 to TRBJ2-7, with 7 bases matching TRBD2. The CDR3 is CASSIGGGSYEQYF. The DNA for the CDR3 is TGTGCCAGTAGTATTGGCGGGGGCTCCTACGAGCAGTACTTC.